This T cell receptor beta chain comes out of a study of breast tumors, draining lymph nodes, adjacent tissues. This clonotype was found once. Its antigen remains unknown. Overall study findings and caveats: Luminal-like breast cancer showed significantly greater tumor-nontumor repertoire similarity than basal-like breast cancer did. Tumor T cell lymph node origin was a supported hypothesis, not proven. Tumor TCR diversity was below lymph nodes but above nontumor tissue. Data fit most tumor T cells coming from lymph node, expanding in tumor.

TCRdb recomputed calls from the multiplex PCR reads with MiXCR, one row per CDR3 protein. Of roughly 12,000 distinct CDR3 sequences listed, less than 60% are singletons. V lost 4 bases and J lost 2; bases outside the gene matches: 5. The germline V gene has CDR1 SGDLS and CDR2 YYNGEE. This CDR3 is 15 amino acids long. This chain uses TRBV9 with TRBJ2-3, with TRBD2 matching 9 bases. This TCR came from a female donor with breast cancer. Some clones in this sample may be carry-over from other donors' samples. Sequenced: breast tumor tissue. The chain's CDR3 is CASSPTSGSTDTQYF. CDR3 DNA: TGTGCCAGCAGCCCGACTAGCGGTTCCACAGATACGCAGTATTTT.